Below are 29 T cell receptor beta chains sequenced from a single sample in a study of shared clonotypes between healthy human individuals. Assay: immunoSEQ multiplex PCR; the TCRdb copy retains only in-frame clones and omits some. The table records around 1.6 million clones, approximately 98% of them present only once. The sequencing sample was made of naive CD4+ T cells sorted from blood. Subset reported: CD45RA+ positively selected. Source of these receptors: a man aged 30-40 years in good health.

The chain employs TRBV10-3 and TRBJ1-3; D is possibly TRBD1 (5 bases). Trimming took 3 bases from V and 2 from J, leaving 14 bases between them. The germline CDR1 and CDR2 sequences are ENHRY and SYGVKD. The CDR3 extends over 16 amino acids. CDR3 amino acids: CAISDSPRVAGNTIYF. The CDR3 DNA sequence: TGTGCCATCAGTGATTCTCCCAGGGTAGCTGGAAACACCATATATTTT.

The chain carries TRBV6-5 and TRBJ2-7; tentatively, D is TRBD1 or TRBD2 (5 bases each). Germline V lookup: CDR1 MNHEY, CDR2 SVGAGI. Trimming removed 6 bases from V and 3 bases from J, with 15 bases in between. There are 14 residues in the CDR3. CDR3 loop: CASRPGRMIYEQYF. The DNA for the CDR3 is TGTGCCAGCAGGCCGGGACGGATGATCTACGAGCAGTACTTC.

The V call is TRBV4-1, the J call TRBJ2-4, with 8 bases identical to TRBD1. Germline V lookup: CDR1 MGHRA, CDR2 YSYEKL. V was pared by 5 bases and J by 5 bases, with 14 bases of the junction left unmatched. The CDR3 runs to 17 residues. CDR3 coding DNA: TGCGCCAGCAGCTCGACGGACGGGCCAGGGGGCGAAAACATTCAGTACTTC. Translating gives CASSSTDGPGGENIQYF.

The genes are TRBV30 and TRBJ2-6; 12 nucleotides align to TRBD1. The CDR3 runs to 17 residues. The trim removed 6 bases at V and 4 bases at J, leaving 10 bases unmatched. Germline V gene data show CDR1 as GTSNPN and CDR2 as SVGIG (reference sequence). The CDR3 here is CACPSGQGASGANVLTF. CDR3 bases: TGTGCCTGTCCGTCGGGACAGGGGGCGTCAGGGGCCAACGTCCTGACTTTC.

Here the CDR3 DNA reads TGTGCCACCAGCAATCGTGGTTACGAGCAGTACTTC. This encodes CATSNRGYEQYF. The chain couples TRBV15 to TRBJ2-7; no reliable D call. Trimming cost V 4 bases and J 4 bases, with 8 bases left between them. CDR3 length: 12 amino acids. Germline CDR1 reads LNHNV; CDR2 reads YYDKDF (reference sequence).

The genes are TRBV7-2 and TRBJ1-2; D might be TRBD1 (5 bases). The CDR3 loop spans 14 amino acids. Looked up from germline, CDR1 is SGHTA and CDR2 is FQGNSA. The V and J ends lost 2 bases and 6 bases respectively, with 13 bases between them. CDR3 in amino acids: CASSLIRGGDGYTF. DNA of the CDR3: TGTGCCAGCAGCTTAATCCGGGGCGGAGATGGCTACACCTTC.

This chain joins TRBV7-9 and TRBJ2-3; TRBD1 is a possible D gene (5 bases). V was shortened by 1 base and J by 6 bases, with 11 bases between the two germline ends. The CDR3 spans 14 residues. From germline, CDR1 is SEHNR and CDR2 FQNEAQ (reference sequence). CDR3 region: CASSLGGSGDTQYF. For the CDR3, the DNA is TGTGCCAGCAGCTTAGGTGGGTCAGGGGATACGCAGTATTTT.

This rearrangement joins TRBV6-5 to TRBJ1-5; no firm D call. Germline lookup yields CDR1 MNHEY and CDR2 SVGAGI. The ends were cut back, 6 bases at V and 5 bases at J, with 11 bases in the middle. This CDR3 contains 13 residues. The CDR3 sequence: CASRPTDYQPQHF. Here the CDR3 DNA reads TGTGCCAGCAGACCCACGGACTATCAGCCCCAGCATTTT.

V usage is TRBV28 and J usage is TRBJ1-5; unclear D gene. The CDR3 is made up of 13 amino acids. Germline V gene data show CDR1 as MDHEN and CDR2 as SYDVKM. Trimming pared 6 bases from V and 1 base from J, leaving 7 bases between. Here the CDR3 reads CASRYDSNQPQHF. The CDR3 region has the DNA TGTGCCAGCAGATATGACAGCAATCAGCCCCAGCATTTT.

V gene TRBV28 combines with J gene TRBJ1-2; 8 bases agree with TRBD1. Germline V gives CDR1 MDHEN, CDR2 SYDVKM. After removal of 6 bases from V and 7 bases from J, the junction contained 10 bases not matched to a gene. CDR3 size: 14 residues. CDR3 sequence reads: CASRPGQGSSGYTF. Written as DNA, the CDR3 is TGTGCCAGCAGACCTGGACAGGGATCGAGTGGCTACACCTTC.

The chain is built from TRBV9 and TRBJ2-1; the match to TRBD2 covers 12 bases. The CDR3 extends over 17 amino acids. From germline, CDR1 is SGDLS and CDR2 YYNGEE. Unmatched junction bases numbered 3, after V lost 0 bases and J lost 2 bases. The CDR3 loop reads CASSVASGRGTYNEQFF. The DNA of the CDR3 is TGTGCCAGCAGCGTAGCTAGCGGGAGGGGTACCTACAATGAGCAGTTCTTC.

V gene TRBV21-1 combines with J gene TRBJ2-1; the table's D gene call, TRBD1, was not cross checked with the DNA. TRBV21-1 represents a pseudogene. This CDR3 has 15 residues. In nucleotides, the CDR3 is TGTGCCAGCAGCAAAGAAACCAGGGCCTACAATGAGCAGTTCTTC. This sequence encodes CASSKETRAYNEQFF.

The V call is TRBV7-2, the J call TRBJ2-3, with 7 positions matching TRBD2. Unmatched junction bases numbered 8, after V lost 1 base and J lost 7 bases. The V gene's germline CDR1 is SGHTA and CDR2 FQGNSA. The CDR3 length is 15 residues. DNA of the CDR3: TGTGCCAGCAGCTTAGAATGGGGGGAGGGATATACGCAGTATTTT. Translating gives CASSLEWGEGYTQYF.

Concerning this clone: Other DNA sequences from this sample encode an identical CDR3 as well. J is TRBJ2-5 and V is TRBV5-1; D is uncertain. The CDR3 contains 13 residues. The germline CDR1 and CDR2 sequences are SGHRS and YFSETQ. The germline V and J ends were trimmed by 0 bases and 5 bases, with 8 bases remaining between them. The CDR3, as DNA: TGCGCCAGCAGCTTGGATAGGGTGGAGACCCAGTACTTC. Translation: CASSLDRVETQYF.

The V and J genes are TRBV5-1 and TRBJ2-1; 12 bases map to TRBD1. With V trimmed by 4 bases and J by 4 bases, 9 bases remained unmatched. This CDR3 has 17 residues. Germline CDR1 SGHRS, CDR2 YFSETQ. The CDR3 nucleotides are TGCGCCAGCAGCGGAAAGGGACAGGGGGCAGTTTACAATGAGCAGTTCTTC. It codes for CASSGKGQGAVYNEQFF.

The CDR3 here is CSAGQLNEQFF. The CDR3 region has the DNA TGCAGTGCTGGACAGCTAAATGAGCAGTTCTTC. The V and J genes are TRBV20-1 and TRBJ2-1; a possible D gene is TRBD1 (6 bases). Trimming took off 5 bases at V and 7 bases at J, with 9 bases between the two ends. The CDR3 is 11 amino acids. Germline CDR1 DFQATT, CDR2 SNEGSKA (reference sequence).

With respect to this clone: Distinct nucleotide sequences in the sample also encode this CDR3. The CDR3 sequence is CASSPGANQPQHF. The CDR3 nucleotides are TGTGCCAGCTCCCCGGGAGCCAATCAGCCCCAGCATTTT. The chain joins TRBV18 to TRBJ1-5; the D is unclear. From germline, CDR1 is KGHSH and CDR2 LQKENI. The CDR3 spans 13 residues. The ends were cut back, 6 bases at V and 3 bases at J, with 9 bases in the middle.

The chain is built from TRBV27 and TRBJ1-1; D is possibly TRBD1 (5 bases). Trimming left V 6 bases short and J 5 bases short, with 13 bases between. The CDR3 loop spans 13 amino acids. In germline, CDR1 is MNHEY, CDR2 SMNVEV (reference sequence). The CDR3 coding sequence is TGTGCCAGCAGGTGGGGCCTACGGACTGAAGCTTTCTTT. Amino acids: CASRWGLRTEAFF.

On this clone itself: Other DNA sequences from this sample encode an identical CDR3 as well. This chain links TRBV29-1 with TRBJ1-5, with D possibly being TRBD1 (5 bases). Trimming pared 3 bases from V and 7 bases from J, leaving 13 bases between. Germline V gene sequence: CDR1 SQVTM, CDR2 ANQGSEA. The CDR3 loop spans 13 amino acids. Written as DNA, the CDR3 is TGCAGCGTTGAGGTCAGGGCCGGGCAGCCCCAGCATTTT. Protein product: CSVEVRAGQPQHF.

This clone was recorded once. The chain has TRBV7-3 and TRBJ1-4, with 7 bases fitting TRBD1. Germline CDR1 and CDR2: SGHTA and FQGTGA. CDR3 length: 14 amino acids. With V trimmed by 4 bases and J by 3 bases, 2 bases remained unmatched. CDR3 residues: CASSSTGANEKLFF. Written as DNA, the CDR3 is TGTGCCAGCAGCTCTACAGGGGCTAATGAAAAACTGTTTTTT.

This chain connects TRBV27 to TRBJ2-7; D may match TRBD1 or TRBD2 (5 bases each). The germline V gene has CDR1 MNHEY and CDR2 SMNVEV (reference sequence). CDR3 length: 14 amino acids. Trimming removed 6 bases at V and 0 bases at J, with 12 bases between. The CDR3 loop is CASRLPGPSYEQYF. CDR3 bases: TGTGCCAGCAGGCTCCCGGGACCCTCCTACGAGCAGTACTTC.

The V gene is TRBV14, the J gene TRBJ2-7, with TRBD1 matching over 7 bases. The CDR3 is 14 amino acids. Trimming took 6 bases from V and 9 from J; bases not matched to a gene: 14. Germline CDR1 reads SGHDN; CDR2 reads FVKESK. This CDR3 is CASSSTGAWGRQYF. The CDR3 DNA follows: TGTGCCAGCAGTTCCACAGGGGCGTGGGGAAGGCAGTACTTC.

This sequence joins TRBV6-1 and TRBJ1-2; no clear D gene. CDR1 and CDR2 (germline): MNHNS, SASEGT. The CDR3 contains 15 residues. V was cut by 3 bases and J by 4 bases, with 15 bases left in between. The CDR3 DNA is TGTGCCAGCAGTGATGGTATGCGAAAGACCTATGGCTACACCTTC. Its protein product is CASSDGMRKTYGYTF.

The genes are TRBV2 and TRBJ1-3; the D gene is possibly TRBD1 (5 bases). V was clipped by 4 bases and J by 5 bases, with 24 bases between them. The CDR3 runs 18 residues. Germline loops: CDR1 SNHLY, CDR2 FYNNEI. Written as DNA, the CDR3 is TGTGCCAGCAGTGGGGGCCGGGGAGGTGGGGTCCCAAGAAACACCATATATTTT. As protein: CASSGGRGGGVPRNTIYF.

The chain is built from TRBV4-3 and TRBJ2-1, with D uncertain. This CDR3 is 17 amino acids long. Germline CDR1 reads LGHNA; CDR2 reads YSLEER. The ends were cut back, 0 bases at V and 1 base at J, with 13 bases in the middle. Written as DNA, the CDR3 is TGCGCCAGCAGCCAAGAAGAGTCTACCGGATCCTACAATGAGCAGTTCTTC. Translated: CASSQEESTGSYNEQFF.

The V and J genes are TRBV10-1 and TRBJ2-1; 9 bases are shared with TRBD2. J was trimmed by 8 bases and V by 0 bases; bases with no gene match: 5. CDR3 length: 15 amino acids. Per the germline V gene, CDR1 is WNHNN and CDR2 is SYGVQD (reference sequence). DNA of the CDR3: TGCGCCAGCAGTGAGTCGGCGCTAGCGGGATATGAGCAGTTCTTC. It encodes CASSESALAGYEQFF.

This rearrangement joins TRBV5-1 to TRBJ2-1; 7 positions match TRBD1. The germline V gene encodes CDR1 SGHRS and CDR2 YFSETQ. V lost 5 bases and J lost 6; bases outside the gene matches: 11. This CDR3 comprises 15 residues. The CDR3 DNA reads as TGCGCCAGCAGGTCTGACAGGGTAATAGGCAATGAGCAGTTCTTC. It yields the protein CASRSDRVIGNEQFF.

V gene TRBV5-7 combines with J gene TRBJ2-1; D perhaps matches TRBD2 (6 bases). TRBV5-7 is an open reading frame whose function is uncertain. V lost 6 bases, J lost 4 bases, and 20 bases lay in between. The CDR3 loop spans 16 amino acids. For the CDR3, the DNA is TGTGCCAGCACCCTTCCGGCGGGACTGTCATACAATGAGCAGTTCTTC. Protein product: CASTLPAGLSYNEQFF.

The rearrangement joins TRBV5-1 to TRBJ2-5; either TRBD1 or TRBD2 may supply D (5 bases each). V was shortened by 0 bases and J by 11 bases, with 20 bases between the two germline ends. The CDR3 is 15 residues long. Looked up from germline, CDR1 is SGHRS and CDR2 is YFSETQ. The CDR3 nucleotides are TGCGCCAGCAGCTTGGAGGGGATTACCCGGTGGGAGCAGTACTTC. This translates into CASSLEGITRWEQYF.